This T cell receptor (beta chain) was retrieved from a study of metastatic and nonmetastatic thyroid tumors. Study findings and constraints: TCR beta diversity was reportedly significantly higher in malignant thyroid tumors than benign nodules, in blood and tumor.

The entire patient cohort was treatment-naive prior to thyroid surgery. Trimming took off 1 base at V and 6 bases at J, with 9 bases between the two ends. CDR1 is MRHNA, CDR2 SNTAGT, per germline. The CDR3 extends over 14 amino acids. This clone has a count of ten or more. Its antigen is still unknown. With MiXCR, TCRdb called clones anew from the PCR reads. The sample carries around 21,000 clones, 20% to 25% recorded once. The TCR sequence derives from a male donor with papillary thyroid cancer or a benign thyroid nodule (not recorded which). Some clones in this sample may be carry-over from other donors' samples. J is TRBJ2-2 and V is TRBV6-4; no clear D. Sequencing used blood. The chain's CDR3 is CASSDLLGAGELFF. CDR3 nucleotides: TGTGCCAGCAGTGACTTGTTGGGCGCCGGGGAGCTGTTTTTT.